Below, 23 T cell receptor beta chains from the same sample are listed, as sequenced in a study of regulatory T cells in long-lasting Graves disease. Time point here: persistent/refractory GD, antithyroid drugs over 5 years with positive TRAb. Extracted PBMC RNA gave rise to the TCR library. The TCR beta library used iRepertoire HTBI primers with Arm-PCR amplification of CDR3. MiXCR, applied by TCRdb to the multiplex PCR reads, yields one record per CDR3 protein. The sample has about 460,000 distinct CDR3 sequences; 20% to 25% are singletons. Sequences were derived from peripheral blood mononuclear cells (PBMCs), sampled when the disease was refractory, from a patient treated with antithyroid drugs. The receptors were sampled from a female donor with Graves disease.

V and J are TRBV9 and TRBJ2-7; 13 bases match TRBD2. Germline-derived CDR1 and CDR2 are SGDLS and YYNGEE. CDR3 length: 17 amino acids. Trimming at V came to 3 bases and at J to 4 bases, leaving 10 bases not matched to a gene. CDR3 residues: CASSGGLAGVGGYEQYF. CDR3 bases: TGTGCCAGCAGCGGCGGACTAGCGGGAGTTGGGGGATACGAGCAGTACTTC. Full variable domain (outside the CDR3, taken from reference TRBV9 and TRBJ2-7): DSGVTQTPKHLITATGQRVTLRCSPRSGDLSVYWYQQSLDQGLQFLIQYYNGEERAKGNILERFSAQQFPDLHSELNLSSLELGDSALYFCASSGGLAGVGGYEQYFGPGTRLTVT.

The J gene is TRBJ2-5, the V gene TRBV28; TRBD1 matches at 12 bases. The germline V gene encodes CDR1 MDHEN and CDR2 SYDVKM. CDR3 length: 15 amino acids. Trimming took 6 bases from V and 5 from J; bases not matched to a gene: 7. Here the CDR3 reads CASSTGTGGWETQYF. CDR3 bases: TGTGCCAGCAGCACCGGGACAGGGGGCTGGGAGACCCAGTACTTC. Drawing the rest from reference TRBV28 and TRBJ2-5, the complete variable domain is DVKVTQSSRYLVKRTGEKVFLECVQDMDHENMFWYRQDPGLGLRLIYFSYDVKMKEKGDIPEGYSVSREKKERFSLILESASTNQTSMYLCASSTGTGGWETQYFGPGTRLLVL.

The chain recombines TRBV7-9 with TRBJ1-2; D uncertain. V lost 5 bases and J 5 bases, leaving 9 bases between the germline ends. CDR1 is SEHNR, CDR2 FQNEAQ, per germline (reference sequence). The CDR3 has 12 residues. In DNA form, the CDR3 reads TGTGCCAGCAGCCCGGCCGTTTATGGCTACACCTTC. Translated: CASSPAVYGYTF. The whole variable domain, remainder taken from reference TRBV7-9 and TRBJ1-2, is DTGVSQNPRHKITKRGQNVTFRCDPISEHNRLYWYRQTLGQGPEFLTYFQNEAQLEKSRLLSDRFSAERPKGSFSTLEIQRTEQGDSAMYLCASSPAVYGYTFGSGTRLTVV.

This clonotype was counted a few times. J is TRBJ1-2 and V is TRBV5-1; TRBD1 might be the D (5 bases). CDR1 is SGHRS, CDR2 YFSETQ, per germline. The CDR3 has 13 residues. V was shortened by 5 bases and J by 5 bases, with 13 bases between the two germline ends. The CDR3: CASSSEQVYGYTF. CDR3 nucleotide sequence: TGCGCCAGCAGTAGTGAACAGGTGTATGGCTACACCTTC.

V gene TRBV9 combines with J gene TRBJ1-1; unclear D gene. Trimming left V 2 bases short and J 8 bases short, with 16 bases between. CDR1 is SGDLS, CDR2 YYNGEE, per germline. This CDR3 region has 14 residues. The DNA of the CDR3 is TGTGCCAGCAGCGTTAAGAGCTCGACCGGGGAAGCTTTCTTT. Translated, it gives CASSVKSSTGEAFF.

This clonotype was observed many times. The J gene is TRBJ1-4, the V gene TRBV3-1; a weak D match, TRBD1 (6 bases). Deletions cut 0 bases from V and 8 bases from J, with 13 bases between. CDR1 is LGHDT and CDR2 is YNNKEL in the germline V gene (reference sequence). The CDR3 is 15 amino acids. The CDR3 nucleotides read TGTGCCAGCAGCCAAGATTGGGCAGGGGCCGAAAAACTGTTTTTT. This encodes CASSQDWAGAEKLFF.

The chain uses TRBV3-1 and TRBJ1-1; 10 positions match TRBD1. Unmatched junction bases numbered 2, after V lost 6 bases and J lost 4 bases. This CDR3 is built from 13 residues. From germline, CDR1 is LGHDT and CDR2 YNNKEL (reference sequence). The CDR3 bases are TGTGCCAGCAGTAGACAGGGGGCCACTGAAGCTTTCTTT. Its translation: CASSRQGATEAFF.

This clonotype was observed at least ten times. The chain uses TRBV28 and TRBJ2-5; 8 positions match TRBD2. Trimming at V came to 3 bases and at J to 2 bases, leaving 5 bases not matched to a gene. Per germline, CDR1 MDHEN and CDR2 SYDVKM. The CDR3 totals 15 residues. The CDR3 region is CASSLHGRGQETQYF. The CDR3 nucleotides read TGTGCCAGCAGTTTGCACGGGAGGGGGCAAGAGACCCAGTACTTC.

This clonotype was observed at least ten times. The rearrangement joins TRBV6-1 to TRBJ2-4; D remains ambiguous. V was clipped by 5 bases and J by 4 bases, with 6 bases between them. Germline assignment: CDR1 MNHNS and CDR2 SASEGT. CDR3 length: 12 residues. CDR3: CASSREKNIQYF. CDR3 DNA: TGTGCCAGCAGTAGGGAAAAAAACATTCAGTACTTC.

This clonotype has at least ten counts. The V gene is TRBV20-1, the J gene TRBJ1-5; TRBD1 agrees at 11 bases. The CDR3 length is 13 residues. The V gene's germline CDR1 is DFQATT and CDR2 SNEGSKA (reference sequence). V lost 6 bases to trimming and J lost 5 bases; unmatched junction nucleotides: 3. The CDR3 loop reads CSAGQGAHQPQHF. Written as DNA, the CDR3 is TGCAGTGCCGGACAGGGGGCCCATCAGCCCCAGCATTTT.

This clonotype was counted at least ten times. The chain uses TRBV27 and TRBJ1-6, with D perhaps TRBD1 (5 bases). V was cut by 2 bases and J by 7 bases, with 12 bases left in between. Germline V CDR1 and CDR2: MNHEY, SMNVEV (reference sequence). The CDR3 extends over 15 amino acids. The DNA of the CDR3 is TGTGCCAGCAGTTTAGCCGGGACGCTAAATTCACCCCTCCACTTT. Translated, it gives CASSLAGTLNSPLHF.

This clonotype showed up many times. This chain joins TRBV11-3 and TRBJ2-7; D possibly matches TRBD1 or TRBD2 (5 bases each). CDR1 is SGHNT, CDR2 YENEEA, per germline. The CDR3 is 14 residues long. Trimming took 5 bases from V and 2 from J, leaving 13 bases between them. In nucleotides, the CDR3 is TGTGCCAGCAGCCCAGGAAAGGGACCCTACGAGCAGTACTTC. It yields the protein CASSPGKGPYEQYF. Combining the CDR3 with reference TRBV11-3 and TRBJ2-7 gives the whole variable domain EAGVVQSPRYKIIEKKQPVAFWCNPISGHNTLYWYLQNLGQGPELLIRYENEEAVDDSQLPKDRFSAERLKGVDSTLKIQPAELGDSAVYLCASSPGKGPYEQYFGPGTRLTVT.

The chain links TRBV30 to TRBJ1-4; no firm D call. This CDR3 has 13 amino acids. The V gene's germline CDR1 is GTSNPN and CDR2 SVGIG (reference sequence). V gave up 8 bases and J gave up 2 bases, with 12 bases separating them. The CDR3 region is CALGPDTNEKLFF. The CDR3 bases are TGTGCCCTCGGGCCTGATACTAATGAAAAACTGTTTTTT.

This clonotype came up a few times. The chain recombines TRBV5-1 with TRBJ1-1, with TRBD1 identical over 9 bases. The V gene's germline CDR1 is SGHRS and CDR2 YFSETQ. V was pared by 4 bases and J by 1 base, with 11 bases of the junction left unmatched. CDR3 size: 17 residues. DNA of the CDR3: TGCGCCAGCAGCCGGGGCATGACAGGGGGACGGAACACTGAAGCTTTCTTT. Residues: CASSRGMTGGRNTEAFF.

This clonotype was seen ten or more times. The chain couples TRBV2 to TRBJ1-2; D is undetermined. Germline V CDR1 and CDR2: SNHLY, FYNNEI. This CDR3 contains 11 residues. Trimming stripped 3 bases from V and 4 bases from J, with 3 bases between. The CDR3 loop is CASSDPYGYTF. The DNA for the CDR3 is TGTGCCAGCAGTGATCCCTATGGCTACACCTTC.

This chain joins TRBV10-2 and TRBJ1-1; 8 nucleotides agree with TRBD1. The CDR3 totals 14 residues. The germline V gene encodes CDR1 WSHSY and CDR2 SAAADI. V was pared by 6 bases and J by 1 base, with 4 bases of the junction left unmatched. The chain's CDR3 is CASRGGQENTEAFF. CDR3 DNA sequence: TGCGCCAGCAGGGGGGGACAGGAGAACACTGAAGCTTTCTTT.

The chain joins TRBV6-1 to TRBJ1-5; D not certain. Per the germline V gene, CDR1 is MNHNS and CDR2 is SASEGT. The V end was cut by 8 bases, the J end by 0 bases, with 5 bases between. This CDR3 contains 12 residues. The CDR3 is CASGLSNQPQHF. DNA for the CDR3: TGTGCCAGCGGCCTTAGCAATCAGCCCCAGCATTTT.

This chain links TRBV29-1 with TRBJ1-3; unclear D gene. Trimming cost V 3 bases and J 4 bases, with 7 bases left between them. The V gene's germline CDR1 is SQVTM and CDR2 ANQGSEA. This CDR3 has 12 amino acids. CDR3 region: CSVDGSGNTIYF. CDR3 bases: TGCAGCGTTGATGGCTCGGGAAACACCATATATTTT.

This clonotype was detected only a few times. The gene calls are TRBV19 and TRBJ2-6; D not resolved. Germline CDR1 is LNHDA and CDR2 is SQIVND (reference sequence). The CDR3 covers 15 residues. Trimming cost V 3 bases and J 4 bases, with 10 bases left between them. CDR3 DNA sequence: TGTGCCAGTAGTATCGCCTTTAGAGGGGCCAACGTCCTGACTTTC. Translated: CASSIAFRGANVLTF.

Comment on this clonotype: A much larger clonotype is one base distant, so this may be a read error. In DNA form, the CDR3 reads TGTGCCGGCAGCCTGGTCACGGAAGCTTTCTTT. As protein: CAGSLVTEAFF. The chain has TRBV28 and TRBJ1-1; D is uncertain. CDR3 length: 11 amino acids. The germline gives CDR1 MDHEN, CDR2 SYDVKM. The whole variable domain, remainder taken from reference TRBV28 and TRBJ1-1, is DVKVTQSSRYLVKRTGEKVFLECVQDMDHENMFWYRQDPGLGLRLIYFSYDVKMKEKGDIPEGYSVSREKKERFSLILESASTNQTSMYLCAGSLVTEAFFGQGTRLTVV.

This chain uses TRBV5-6 with TRBJ2-2; D possibly uses TRBD1 or TRBD2 (5 bases each). Germline CDR1 is SGHDT and CDR2 is YYEEEE. The CDR3 is 16 amino acids. Between the trimmed V and J ends, which lost 0 bases and 5 bases, there was a span of 14 bases. In DNA, the CDR3 is TGTGCCAGCAGCTTGGGGGCAGGGAGCCGGACCGGGGAGCTGTTTTTT. Protein product: CASSLGAGSRTGELFF.

The V call is TRBV10-3, the J call TRBJ1-3, with D perhaps matching TRBD1 (5 bases). The V end was cut by 10 bases, the J end by 2 bases, with 15 bases between. CDR1 and CDR2 from the germline V gene are ENHRY and SYGVKD. The CDR3 contains 14 residues. CDR3 region: CASTSQGAGNTIYF. The CDR3, as DNA: TGTGCCAGTACAAGTCAAGGGGCTGGAAACACCATATATTTT.

The chain recombines TRBV12-3 or TRBV12-4 with TRBJ1-1, with D tentatively TRBD1 (5 bases). The CDR3 extends over 15 amino acids. Trimming cost V 2 bases and J 1 base, with 11 bases left between them. The CDR3 is CASSLNERGNTEAFF. CDR3 in DNA: TGTGCCAGCAGTTTAAATGAAAGGGGGAACACTGAAGCTTTCTTT.